The 4 T cell receptor beta chains reported below all come from one sample, sequenced in a study of Ad26.COV2.S vaccination and SARS-CoV-2 variants. The treatment here: around 19 received Ad26.COV2.S at low or high dose, single or two shots; 5 received placebo; per-sample allocation not given. Samples analyzed were those drawn on day 63 after the first vaccine or placebo injection. The repertoire was sequenced with immunoSEQ multiplex PCR; TCRdb's copy has only in-frame clones and lacks some. The data show roughly 700,000 clones, 89% seen once. This specimen was peripheral blood, taken in a trial of Ad26.COV2.S vaccine versus placebo. These receptors were collected from a person between 18 and 59 years old who received the Ad26.COV2.S COVID-19 vaccine or a placebo.

A few counts support this clone. The rearrangement uses TRBV7-8 and TRBJ1-5, with 9 bases matching TRBD1. The CDR3 runs to 16 residues. The ends lost 5 bases at V and 1 base at J; junction bases unmatched: 6. CDR1 and CDR2 (germline): SGHVS, FQNEAQ. CDR3 protein: CASSPGTGRSNQPQHF. The CDR3 DNA reads as TGTGCCAGCAGCCCAGGGACAGGGAGGAGCAATCAGCCCCAGCATTTT.

V is TRBV9 and J is TRBJ2-7, with 7 positions matching TRBD1. CDR3 length: 13 amino acids. Germline V CDR1 and CDR2: SGDLS, YYNGEE. Trimming cost V 4 bases and J 6 bases; bases outside gene matches: 7. For the CDR3, the DNA is TGTGCCAGCAGCTCGGTACAGGGGTCCGAGCAGTACTTC. It yields the protein CASSSVQGSEQYF.

The rearrangement uses TRBV2 and TRBJ1-2; no reliable D call. V lost 6 bases and J lost 1, with 12 bases in between. CDR1 is SNHLY, CDR2 FYNNEI, per germline. The CDR3 runs 14 residues. CDR3 region: CASSKDWSNYGYTF. In DNA form, the CDR3 reads TGTGCCAGCAGCAAAGACTGGAGTAACTATGGCTACACCTTC.

The CDR3 loop is CASNLAGVTDTQYF. The CDR3 DNA reads as TGTGCCAGCAATCTAGCGGGGGTCACAGATACGCAGTATTTT. The chain carries TRBV9 and TRBJ2-3, with 10 bases fitting TRBD2. Trimming at V came to 6 bases and at J to 2 bases, leaving 3 bases not matched to a gene. The germline gives CDR1 SGDLS, CDR2 YYNGEE. The CDR3 is 14 residues long.